The 8 T cell receptor beta chains listed next were all sequenced from one sample in a study of blood T cell repertoires in COVID-19. The data were produced by immunoSEQ multiplex PCR, yet TCRdb's version contains in-frame clones alone and is incomplete. The table records a few hundred thousand clones, around 80% of them present only once. Sample: peripheral blood. These receptors were obtained from a woman older than 75 with acute or convalescent COVID-19.

The V and J genes are TRBV7-2 and TRBJ2-5; 9 bases are shared with TRBD2. Unmatched junction bases numbered 12, after V lost 5 bases and J lost 5 bases. This CDR3 region has 16 residues. Looked up from germline, CDR1 is SGHTA and CDR2 is FQGNSA. This chain's CDR3 is CASSQPGLAYQETQYF. In DNA, the CDR3 is TGTGCCAGCAGCCAGCCGGGACTAGCTTATCAGGAGACCCAGTACTTC.

The V and J genes are TRBV10-3 and TRBJ1-2, with 8 bases that match TRBD1. V lost 4 bases, J lost 1 base, and 8 bases stayed unmatched. Germline V gives CDR1 ENHRY, CDR2 SYGVKD. The CDR3 covers 16 residues. This CDR3 reads CAISAVDRGVNYGYTF. CDR3 DNA sequence: TGTGCCATCAGTGCCGTAGACAGGGGCGTTAACTATGGCTACACCTTC.

The chain couples TRBV6-1 to TRBJ1-1; tentatively, D is TRBD1 (5 bases). The CDR3 spans 16 residues. Per germline, CDR1 MNHNS and CDR2 SASEGT. V lost 2 bases to trimming and J lost 0 bases, with 13 bases between them. CDR3 amino acids: CASSESPGGLNTEAFF. The CDR3, as DNA: TGTGCCAGCAGTGAATCCCCGGGGGGTCTGAACACTGAAGCTTTCTTT.

CDR3 sequence: CASSPRQGHTEAFF. CDR3 DNA sequence: TGTGCCAGCAGTCCTCGACAGGGCCACACTGAAGCTTTCTTT. This chain links TRBV28 with TRBJ1-1, with 7 bases that match TRBD1. The germline gives CDR1 MDHEN, CDR2 SYDVKM. Unmatched junction bases numbered 6, after V lost 5 bases and J lost 3 bases. The CDR3 has 14 residues.

The rearrangement uses TRBV6-5 and TRBJ1-4, with D maybe TRBD1 (5 bases). The CDR3 spans 15 residues. CDR1 is MNHEY and CDR2 is SVGAGI in the germline V gene. V lost 5 bases and J 5 bases, leaving 15 bases between the germline ends. DNA for the CDR3: TGTGCCAGCAGTCAACTGAGGCGGGGGAATGAAAAACTGTTTTTT. Its protein product is CASSQLRRGNEKLFF.

This clone has a single count. The chain carries TRBV3-1 (or the pseudogene TRBV3-2) and TRBJ1-5; tentatively, D is TRBD1 (5 bases). V was pared by 1 base and J by 3 bases, with 10 bases between. Per germline, CDR1 LGHDT and CDR2 YNNKEL (reference sequence). CDR3 size: 15 residues. The CDR3: CASSQARQPNQPQHF. The CDR3 coding sequence is TGTGCCAGCAGCCAAGCCCGACAGCCCAATCAGCCCCAGCATTTT.

The gene calls are TRBV12-2 and TRBJ1-6; whether TRBD1, the table's D call, matches the DNA was not checked. TRBV12-2 counts as a pseudogene. The CDR3 totals 16 residues. Here the CDR3 DNA reads TGTGCAAGTCGCTTAGCGGGACAGGGACTCTGGTCACCCCTCCACTTT. Its protein is CASRLAGQGLWSPLHF.

The chain employs TRBV6-2 or TRBV6-3 and TRBJ1-4, with D tentatively TRBD1 (6 bases). The CDR3 spans 17 residues. Germline loops: CDR1 MNHEY, CDR2 SVGEGT. With 1 base removed from V and 3 bases from J, the gap between germline ends came to 15 bases. CDR3 in DNA: TGTGCCAGCAGTTACTTTGACAGGCGTTCGGCTAATGAAAAACTGTTTTTT. Its translation is CASSYFDRRSANEKLFF.